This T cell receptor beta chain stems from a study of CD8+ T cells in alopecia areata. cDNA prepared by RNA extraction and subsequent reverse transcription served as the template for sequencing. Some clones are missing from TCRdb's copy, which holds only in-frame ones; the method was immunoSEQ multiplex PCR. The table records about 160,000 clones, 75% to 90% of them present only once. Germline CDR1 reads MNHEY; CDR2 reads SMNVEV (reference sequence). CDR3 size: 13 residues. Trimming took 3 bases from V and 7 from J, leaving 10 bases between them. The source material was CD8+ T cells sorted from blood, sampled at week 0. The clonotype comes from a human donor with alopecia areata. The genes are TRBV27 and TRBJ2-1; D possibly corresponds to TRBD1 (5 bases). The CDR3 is CASSFRGRNEQFF. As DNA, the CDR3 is TGTGCCAGCAGTTTTAGGGGTCGGAATGAGCAGTTCTTC.